This entry lists 23 T cell receptor beta chains sequenced from one sample in a study of tumor-infiltrating lymphocytes in localized non-small cell lung cancer. Measured with immunoSEQ multiplex PCR; TCRdb has only the in-frame clones, and not every one. The sample shows some 14,000 clones, around 76% of them seen only once. The sample consisted of uninvolved lung tissue not adjacent to the tumor. The receptors were sampled from a human donor with non-small cell lung cancer.

CDR3 residues: CASSITGPPQEEQYF. In nucleotides, the CDR3 is TGCGCCAGCTCGATCACCGGGCCACCCCAGGAAGAGCAGTACTTC. The rearrangement joins TRBV5-1 to TRBJ2-7; D is undetermined. There are 15 residues in the CDR3. Germline CDR1 SGHRS, CDR2 YFSETQ. Trimming cost V 7 bases and J 7 bases, with 24 bases left between them.

This clone has a single count. The chain uses TRBV19 and TRBJ1-2; 7 nucleotides match TRBD1. CDR3 length equals 13 residues. The germline V gene has CDR1 LNHDA and CDR2 SQIVND (reference sequence). Trimming cost V 1 base and J 9 bases; bases outside gene matches: 5. The CDR3 DNA sequence: TGTGCCAGTAGTATAGGAAGGGGGCCCAGCTACACCTTC. As protein: CASSIGRGPSYTF.

This chain links TRBV11-2 with TRBJ2-4; 11 bases are a match to TRBD2. This CDR3 is 18 amino acids long. The germline gives CDR1 SGHAT, CDR2 FQNNGV. Unmatched junction bases numbered 7, after V lost 3 bases and J lost 0 bases. This CDR3 is CASSFIAGGKLAKNIQYF. CDR3 DNA: TGTGCCAGCAGCTTTATAGCGGGAGGGAAGCTAGCCAAAAACATTCAGTACTTC.

In DNA, the CDR3 is TGTGCCAGTAGGCCGGGGCCTACCTACAATGAGCAGTTCTTC. This translates into CASRPGPTYNEQFF. The chain couples TRBV19 to TRBJ2-1; the D gene could be TRBD1 or TRBD2 (5 bases each). CDR1 and CDR2 from the germline V gene are LNHDA and SQIVND (reference sequence). There are 14 residues in the CDR3. V dropped 6 bases and J dropped 2 bases, with 11 bases sitting between them.

The J gene is TRBJ1-1, the V gene TRBV5-4; TRBD1 matches 7 bases. With 5 bases clipped from V and 5 bases from J, the junction kept 12 bases outside the gene matches. Germline V gene data show CDR1 as SGHNT and CDR2 as YYREEE (reference sequence). CDR3 length: 15 amino acids. The CDR3 sequence: CASRQEQGRSTEAFF. CDR3 in DNA: TGTGCCAGCAGACAAGAACAGGGGAGAAGTACTGAAGCTTTCTTT.

The chain joins TRBV7-2 to TRBJ2-5; D gene unclear. Germline-derived CDR1 and CDR2 are SGHTA and FQGNSA. V lost 3 bases, J lost 5 bases, and 7 bases lay in between. The CDR3 is 12 amino acids. The CDR3 loop reads CASSLQAETQYF. Written as DNA, the CDR3 is TGTGCCAGCAGCTTGCAGGCGGAGACCCAGTACTTC.

The rearrangement joins TRBV14 to TRBJ1-1; D is unresolved. V was clipped by 1 base and J by 4 bases, with 13 bases between them. Germline loops: CDR1 SGHDN, CDR2 FVKESK. The CDR3 covers 15 residues. CDR3 in DNA: TGTGCCAGCAGCCAAGTTGTGGGCCTTACCACTGAAGCTTTCTTT. It codes for CASSQVVGLTTEAFF.

This chain connects TRBV28 to TRBJ2-2; D unresolved. Per the germline V gene, CDR1 is MDHEN and CDR2 is SYDVKM. CDR3 length: 15 residues. The germline V and J ends were trimmed by 5 bases and 0 bases, with 10 bases remaining between them. The CDR3 sequence: CASSPFSTNTGELFF. CDR3 DNA sequence: TGTGCCAGCAGTCCATTTAGCACGAACACCGGGGAGCTGTTTTTT.

The CDR3 loop reads CASSLDGAGVNEKLFF. The CDR3 DNA sequence: TGTGCCAGCAGCCTTGATGGAGCAGGGGTTAATGAAAAACTGTTTTTT. V and J are TRBV9 and TRBJ1-4; possibly TRBD1 for D (6 bases). The germline CDR1 and CDR2 sequences are SGDLS and YYNGEE. The V gene lost 4 bases and the J gene lost 4 bases, with 17 bases spanning the gap. CDR3 size: 16 residues. Filled out from reference TRBV9 and TRBJ1-4, the complete variable domain reads DSGVTQTPKHLITATGQRVTLRCSPRSGDLSVYWYQQSLDQGLQFLIQYYNGEERAKGNILERFSAQQFPDLHSELNLSSLELGDSALYFCASSLDGAGVNEKLFFGSGTQLSVL.

This clone has more than one count but fewer than ten. The chain joins TRBV7-3 to TRBJ2-3; 8 bases align to TRBD2. The trim removed 2 bases at V and 5 bases at J, leaving 3 bases unmatched. The CDR3 contains 14 residues. Germline CDR1 is SGHTA and CDR2 is FQGTGA. CDR3 nucleotides: TGTGCCAGCAGCTTAGGGCTAGCGGGAGATACGCAGTATTTT. Its protein is CASSLGLAGDTQYF.

DNA of the CDR3: TGTGCCAGCAGCTCCATATCCGTCCGCCTCAGGGGGCATGAGACCCAGTACTTC. The encoded protein is CASSSISVRLRGHETQYF. The rearrangement links TRBV5-6 to TRBJ2-5, with 8 bases identical to TRBD1. Per the germline V gene, CDR1 is SGHDT and CDR2 is YYEEEE. The CDR3 has 18 amino acids. V was pared by 3 bases and J by 5 bases, with 18 bases of the junction left unmatched.

Turning to this clone: Because the CDR3 is missing its conserved closing phenylalanine or tryptophan, this is likely a read error. The DNA is left out, because the CDR3 cannot be placed on it with certainty; the CDR3 is given as TCRdb lists it. This rearrangement joins TRBV21-1 to TRBJ2-7; TRBD2, as called in the table, went unchecked against the DNA. TRBV21-1 counts as a pseudogene. The CDR3 is 12 amino acids in total, end residues counted. CDR3 loop: CASSKVYGGRNL.

In DNA form, the CDR3 reads TGTGCCAGCAGTGAATGGCTCCTAACGAACACCGGGGAGCTGTTTTTT. Amino acid sequence: CASSEWLLTNTGELFF. This chain links TRBV25-1 with TRBJ2-2; D unclear. The V gene's germline CDR1 is MGHDK and CDR2 SYGVNS. This CDR3 has 16 residues. Trimming removed 1 base at V and 0 bases at J, with 9 bases between.

The CDR3, as DNA: TGTGCCAGCAGGGATGGACACCTTGGATACGAGCAGTACTTC. It is translated as CASRDGHLGYEQYF. This sequence joins TRBV28 and TRBJ2-7; D is possibly TRBD1 (5 bases). Trimming stripped 6 bases from V and 4 bases from J, with 16 bases between. The germline V gene encodes CDR1 MDHEN and CDR2 SYDVKM. The CDR3 consists of 14 residues.

V gene TRBV18 combines with J gene TRBJ2-7, with 7 bases fitting TRBD2. This CDR3 is built from 15 residues. Germline V CDR1 and CDR2: KGHSH, LQKENI. With V trimmed by 2 bases and J by 3 bases, 7 bases remained unmatched. The CDR3: CASSPGRAAFYEQYF. The CDR3 DNA is TGTGCCAGCTCACCAGGGAGGGCCGCTTTCTACGAGCAGTACTTC.

The chain links TRBV20-1 to TRBJ1-1, with D hard to call. The CDR3 is 11 amino acids. Germline loops: CDR1 DFQATT, CDR2 SNEGSKA (reference sequence). V was shortened by 7 bases and J by 5 bases, with 11 bases between the two germline ends. The CDR3 sequence: CSVGEETEAFF. CDR3 coding DNA: TGCAGTGTCGGGGAAGAAACTGAAGCTTTCTTT.

This rearrangement joins TRBV27 to TRBJ2-5, with 8 bases matching TRBD2. This CDR3 region has 16 residues. The trim removed 7 bases at V and 7 bases at J, leaving 17 bases unmatched. From germline, CDR1 is MNHEY and CDR2 SMNVEV (reference sequence). The DNA of the CDR3 is TGTGCCAGCAATCCCGGCGGGCTAGCGGGCCTTTGGACCCAGTACTTC. As protein: CASNPGGLAGLWTQYF.

A few counts support this clone. This chain uses TRBV6-5 with TRBJ2-1; 8 bases match TRBD2. The CDR3 has 14 residues. The V and J ends lost 6 bases and 5 bases, in that order; junction bases with no gene match: 6. The germline V gene has CDR1 MNHEY and CDR2 SVGAGI. CDR3 residues: CASRRTSRDNEQFF. The DNA of the CDR3 is TGTGCCAGCAGGAGGACTAGCCGGGACAATGAGCAGTTCTTC.

The J gene is TRBJ2-2, the V gene TRBV4-3; D is uncertain. With 0 bases removed from V and 6 bases from J, the gap between germline ends came to 17 bases. This CDR3 region has 17 residues. Germline values: CDR1 LGHNA, CDR2 YSLEER. This chain's CDR3 is CASSQDLKAGWSGELFF. CDR3 nucleotides: TGCGCCAGCAGCCAAGATCTGAAGGCCGGGTGGTCCGGGGAGCTGTTTTTT.

The J gene is TRBJ1-5, the V gene TRBV7-8, with a weak D call TRBD1 (5 bases). V lost 5 bases and J lost 0, with 11 bases in between. CDR3 length: 15 residues. CDR1 and CDR2 from the germline V gene are SGHVS and FQNEAQ. This CDR3 is CASSHWDGSNQPQHF. Written as DNA, the CDR3 is TGTGCCAGCAGCCACTGGGACGGTAGCAATCAGCCCCAGCATTTT.

This chain uses TRBV7-9 with TRBJ2-3; D is uncertain. Per germline, CDR1 SEHNR and CDR2 FQNEAQ (reference sequence). The CDR3 consists of 15 residues. V was cut by 0 bases and J by 2 bases, with 9 bases left in between. The CDR3 DNA is TGTGCCAGCAGCTTAGCGCCGGCAGTCACAGATACGCAGTATTTT. Amino acid sequence: CASSLAPAVTDTQYF.

The genes are TRBV4-1 and TRBJ2-4; 9 positions agree with TRBD1. V lost 4 bases, J lost 6 bases, and 7 bases stayed unmatched. Germline V gene data show CDR1 as MGHRA and CDR2 as YSYEKL. The CDR3 totals 15 residues. DNA for the CDR3: TGCGCCAGCAGCCCCCCGACAGGGGGGATAAACATTCAGTACTTC. It yields the protein CASSPPTGGINIQYF.

The CDR3 DNA reads TGTGCCAGCAGCCCTACGGGACTAGGAACAGAGACCCAGTACTTC. It specifies CASSPTGLGTETQYF. V usage is TRBV9 and J usage is TRBJ2-5, with 8 bases fitting TRBD2. The V segment lost 4 bases and the J segment 4 bases; nucleotides outside the gene matches: 9. The germline CDR1 and CDR2 sequences are SGDLS and YYNGEE. CDR3 length equals 15 residues.